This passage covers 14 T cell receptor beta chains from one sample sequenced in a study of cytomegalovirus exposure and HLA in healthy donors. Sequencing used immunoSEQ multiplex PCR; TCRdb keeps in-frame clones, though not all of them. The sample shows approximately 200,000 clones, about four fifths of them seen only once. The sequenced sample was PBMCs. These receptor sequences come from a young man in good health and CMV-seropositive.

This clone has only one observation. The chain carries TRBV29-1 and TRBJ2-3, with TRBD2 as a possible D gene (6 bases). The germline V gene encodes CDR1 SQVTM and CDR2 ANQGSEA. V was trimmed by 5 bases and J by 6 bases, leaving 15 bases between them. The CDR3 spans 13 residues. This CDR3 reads CSVTLGSGDTQYF. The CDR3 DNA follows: TGCAGCGTTACCCTGGGCAGCGGGGATACGCAGTATTTT.

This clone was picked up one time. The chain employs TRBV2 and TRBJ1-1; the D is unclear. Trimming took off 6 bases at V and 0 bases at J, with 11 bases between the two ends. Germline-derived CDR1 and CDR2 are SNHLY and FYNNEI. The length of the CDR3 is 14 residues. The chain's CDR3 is CASRAKLLNTEAFF. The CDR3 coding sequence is TGTGCCAGCAGGGCCAAGTTACTGAACACTGAAGCTTTCTTT. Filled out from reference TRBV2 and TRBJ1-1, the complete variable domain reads EPEVTQTPSHQVTQMGQEVILRCVPISNHLYFYWYRQILGQKVEFLVSFYNNEISEKSEIFDDQFSVERPDGSNFTLKIRSTKLEDSAMYFCASRAKLLNTEAFFGQGTRLTVV.

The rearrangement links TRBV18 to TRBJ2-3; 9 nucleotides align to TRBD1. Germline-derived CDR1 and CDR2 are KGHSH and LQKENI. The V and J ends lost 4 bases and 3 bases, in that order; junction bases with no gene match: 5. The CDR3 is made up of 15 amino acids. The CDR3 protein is CASSQRTGETDTQYF. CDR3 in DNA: TGTGCCAGCTCACAGAGGACAGGGGAAACAGATACGCAGTATTTT.

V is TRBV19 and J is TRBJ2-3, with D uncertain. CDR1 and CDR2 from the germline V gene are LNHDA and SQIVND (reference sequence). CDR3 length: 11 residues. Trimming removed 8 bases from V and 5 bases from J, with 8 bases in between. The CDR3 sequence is CASLAGDTQYF. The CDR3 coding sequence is TGTGCCAGTTTAGCCGGAGATACGCAGTATTTT.

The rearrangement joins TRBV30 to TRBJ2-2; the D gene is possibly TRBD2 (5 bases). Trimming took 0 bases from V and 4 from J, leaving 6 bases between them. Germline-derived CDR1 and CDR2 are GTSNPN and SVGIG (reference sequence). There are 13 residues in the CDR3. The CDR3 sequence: CAWSVAVTGELFF. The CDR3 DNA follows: TGTGCCTGGAGTGTAGCGGTCACCGGGGAGCTGTTTTTT.

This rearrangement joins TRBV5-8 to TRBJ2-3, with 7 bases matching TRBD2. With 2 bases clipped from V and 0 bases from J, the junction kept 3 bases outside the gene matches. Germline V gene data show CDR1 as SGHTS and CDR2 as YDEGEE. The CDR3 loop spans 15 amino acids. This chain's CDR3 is CASSLLAHSTDTQYF. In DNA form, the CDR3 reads TGTGCCAGCAGCTTACTAGCGCATAGCACAGATACGCAGTATTTT. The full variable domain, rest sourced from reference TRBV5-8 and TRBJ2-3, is EAGVTQSPTHLIKTRGQQATLRCSPISGHTSVYWYQQALGLGLQFLLWYDEGEERNRGNFPPRFSGRQFPNYSSELNVNALELEDSALYLCASSLLAHSTDTQYFGPGTRLTVL.

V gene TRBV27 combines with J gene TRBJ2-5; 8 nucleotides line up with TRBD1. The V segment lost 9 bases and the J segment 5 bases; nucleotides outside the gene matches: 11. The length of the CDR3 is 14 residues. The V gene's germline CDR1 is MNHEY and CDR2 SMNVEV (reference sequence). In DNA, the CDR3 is TGTGCCAGTTGGAGACAGGGGTCATGGGAGACCCAGTACTTC. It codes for CASWRQGSWETQYF.

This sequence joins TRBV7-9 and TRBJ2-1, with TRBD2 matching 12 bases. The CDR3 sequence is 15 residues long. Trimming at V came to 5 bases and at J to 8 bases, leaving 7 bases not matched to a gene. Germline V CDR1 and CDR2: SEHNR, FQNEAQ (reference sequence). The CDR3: CASSTRLAGDDEQFF. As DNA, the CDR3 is TGTGCCAGCAGCACCCGACTAGCGGGAGACGATGAGCAGTTCTTC.

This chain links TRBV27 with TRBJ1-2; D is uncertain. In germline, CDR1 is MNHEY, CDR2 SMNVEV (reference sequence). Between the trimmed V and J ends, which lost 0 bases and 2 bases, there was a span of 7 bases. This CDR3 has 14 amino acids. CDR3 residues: CASSLSAVNYGYTF. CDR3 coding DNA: TGTGCCAGCAGTTTATCGGCGGTCAACTATGGCTACACCTTC.

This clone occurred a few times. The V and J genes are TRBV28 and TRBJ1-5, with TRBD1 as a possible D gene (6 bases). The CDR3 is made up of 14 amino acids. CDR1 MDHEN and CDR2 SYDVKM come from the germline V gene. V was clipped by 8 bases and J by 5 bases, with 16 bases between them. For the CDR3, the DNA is TGTGCCAGCTGGATTAGGGGGTTAGATCAGCCCCAGCATTTT. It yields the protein CASWIRGLDQPQHF.

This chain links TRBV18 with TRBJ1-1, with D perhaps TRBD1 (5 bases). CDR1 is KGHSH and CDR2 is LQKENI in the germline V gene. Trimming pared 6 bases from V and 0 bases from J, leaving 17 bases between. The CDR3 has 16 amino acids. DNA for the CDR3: TGTGCCAGCTCTACCCGGGGGACTAGCATGAACACTGAAGCTTTCTTT. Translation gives CASSTRGTSMNTEAFF.

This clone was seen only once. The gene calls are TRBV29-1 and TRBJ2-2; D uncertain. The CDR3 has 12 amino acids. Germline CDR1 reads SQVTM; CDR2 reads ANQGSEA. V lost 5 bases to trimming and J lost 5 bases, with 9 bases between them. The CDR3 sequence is CSVSLRTGELFF. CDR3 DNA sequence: TGCAGCGTTTCTTTACGGACCGGGGAGCTGTTTTTT.

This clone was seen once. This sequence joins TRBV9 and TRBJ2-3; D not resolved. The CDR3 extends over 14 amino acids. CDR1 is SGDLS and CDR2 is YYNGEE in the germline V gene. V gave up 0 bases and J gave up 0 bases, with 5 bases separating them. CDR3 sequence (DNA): TGTGCCAGCAGCGTAGGTCCTAGCACAGATACGCAGTATTTT. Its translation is CASSVGPSTDTQYF.

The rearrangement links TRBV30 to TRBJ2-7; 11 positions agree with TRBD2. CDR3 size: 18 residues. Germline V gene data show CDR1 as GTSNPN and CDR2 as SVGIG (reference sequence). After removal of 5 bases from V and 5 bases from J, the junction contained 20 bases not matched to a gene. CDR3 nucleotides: TGTGCCTGGTCCTGGGTAGCGGGAGGGCGGGACATCTTCCACGAGCAGTACTTC. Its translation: CAWSWVAGGRDIFHEQYF.